This T cell receptor beta chain emerged from a study of T cell repertoires in cytomegalovirus infection. Looking at the study overall: Through public TCR beta signatures, both CMV infection and matching HLA type were indicated.

TCRdb reprocessed the reads via MiXCR and lists one record per CDR3 protein. The table lists some 240,000 distinct CDR3 sequences, 15% to 20% of them singletons. Points on this clonotype: The antigen is not known.

Findings and limits, study-wide: Summed public TCR beta family frequency identified CMV carriers bearing the relevant HLA.

Germline CDR1 is SQVTM and CDR2 is ANQGSEA. The CDR3 has 16 amino acids. The V gene end was trimmed by 5 bases and the J gene end by 5 bases; junction bases not matched to a gene: 12. The sequence was collected from a human donor in good health (CMV status not recorded). Some clones in this sample may be carry-over from other donors' samples. Sequenced material: CD8+ T cells from PBMCs. The chain joins TRBV29-1 to TRBJ2-2; TRBD1 agrees at 9 bases. The CDR3 bases are TGCAGCGTTCGGGGGCGGGAGACAGGGGGAACCGGGGAGCTGTTTTTT. It specifies CSVRGRETGGTGELFF.